This paragraph reports one T cell receptor (beta chain). Authors' analysis steps: Nucleated cell number was recorded as an estimate derived from reference gene primer amplification. Sequencing was performed with immunoSEQ multiplex PCR; in TCRdb, only in-frame clones are kept and a portion is missing. V and J calls plus clone size are reproduced from that table; the DNA served to infer D and trimming. The sample carries about 30,000 clones, about 88% recorded once. This CDR3 has 15 residues. The germline V gene has CDR1 MNHEY and CDR2 SVGAGI. The V gene lost 5 bases and the J gene lost 1 base, with 12 bases spanning the gap. These data belong to a study of blood T cell repertoires in COVID-19. Study summary: COVID-19 samples, acute and convalescent, were from the United States, Italy and Spain. PBMCs, B-cell-depleted T cells, or T cells provided the cDNA or gDNA that made up the material.

Sample: peripheral blood. This receptor was taken from a human donor in a cohort sampled during active COVID-19. The chain couples TRBV6-5 to TRBJ2-1; a possible D gene is TRBD2 (7 bases). The CDR3 reads CASSTGRGSYNEQFF. CDR3 DNA: TGTGCCAGCAGTACAGGGAGGGGATCCTACAATGAGCAGTTCTTC.